This TCR beta chain derives from a study of OX40 agonist ivuxolimab in advanced cancers. Study in general: Three patients showed partial responses: one hepatocellular carcinoma and two cutaneous melanoma cases.

J was trimmed by 5 bases and V by 0 bases; bases with no gene match: 8. The CDR3 extends over 17 amino acids. The V gene's germline CDR1 is SGHRS and CDR2 YFSETQ. Method: immunoSEQ multiplex PCR; TCRdb's copy keeps in-frame clones and lacks some. The sample has over 60,000 clones, 80% to 90% seen once; the top ten hold 1.5% to 2.5%. This chain joins TRBV5-1 and TRBJ2-3; 11 bases are a match to TRBD2. The material sequenced was CD4+ or CD8+ T cells sorted from blood, taken in a trial of the OX40 agonist ivuxolimab. This TCR was recovered from an adult with an advanced solid tumor such as melanoma, head and neck, liver or kidney cancer. The CDR3 loop is CASSLVRLAGGLDTQYF. In DNA form, the CDR3 reads TGCGCCAGCAGCTTGGTTAGGCTAGCGGGAGGACTAGATACGCAGTATTTT.